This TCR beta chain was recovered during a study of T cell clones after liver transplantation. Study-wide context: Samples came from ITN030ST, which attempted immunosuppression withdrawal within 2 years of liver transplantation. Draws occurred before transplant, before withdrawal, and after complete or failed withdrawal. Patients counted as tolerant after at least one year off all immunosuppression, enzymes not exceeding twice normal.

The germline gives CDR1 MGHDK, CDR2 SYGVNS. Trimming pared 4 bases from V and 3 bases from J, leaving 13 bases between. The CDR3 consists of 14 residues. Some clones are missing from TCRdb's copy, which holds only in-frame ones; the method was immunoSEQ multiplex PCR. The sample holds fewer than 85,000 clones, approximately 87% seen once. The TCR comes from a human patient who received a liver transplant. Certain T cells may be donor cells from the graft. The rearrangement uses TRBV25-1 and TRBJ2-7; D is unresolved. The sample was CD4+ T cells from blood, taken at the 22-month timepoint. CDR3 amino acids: CASSAPRSLYEQYF. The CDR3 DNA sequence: TGTGCCAGCAGTGCGCCCCGCTCCCTCTACGAGCAGTACTTC.